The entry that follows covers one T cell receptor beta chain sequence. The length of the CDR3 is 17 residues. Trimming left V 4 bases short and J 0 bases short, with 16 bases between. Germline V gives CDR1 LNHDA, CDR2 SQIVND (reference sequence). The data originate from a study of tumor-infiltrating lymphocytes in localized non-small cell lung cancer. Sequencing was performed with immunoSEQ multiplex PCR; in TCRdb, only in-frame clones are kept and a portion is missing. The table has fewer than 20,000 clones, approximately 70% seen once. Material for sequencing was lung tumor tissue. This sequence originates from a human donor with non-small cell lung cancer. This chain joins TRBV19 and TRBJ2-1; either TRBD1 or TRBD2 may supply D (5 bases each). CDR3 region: CASSRGGPPGSYNEQFF. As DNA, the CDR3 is TGTGCCAGTAGTAGGGGCGGGCCCCCGGGCTCCTACAATGAGCAGTTCTTC.